The text below deals with one T cell receptor (beta chain). Its antigen is as yet unknown. V was trimmed by 2 bases and J by 3 bases, leaving 15 bases between them. Germline V gene data show CDR1 as SGHNT and CDR2 as YYREEE (reference sequence). CDR3 size: 16 residues. The data were obtained in a study of T cell repertoires in cytomegalovirus infection. One entry per CDR3 protein, called by TCRdb with MiXCR from the reads. Of hundreds of thousands of distinct CDR3 sequences listed, roughly 31% are singletons. Study-level results: Public TCR beta family frequency separated CMV-and-HLA carriers, including in an independent cohort.

The TCR sequence derives from a human donor in good health (CMV status not recorded). Some clones in this sample may be carry-over from other donors' samples. Material for sequencing was PBMCs. This chain uses TRBV5-4 with TRBJ2-1, with D maybe TRBD1 (5 bases). The CDR3 DNA reads as TGTGCCAGCAGCTTTCCAGGGATCACCAGCTACAATGAGCAGTTCTTC. Translating it yields CASSFPGITSYNEQFF. The complete variable domain, with remaining parts taken from reference TRBV5-4 and TRBJ2-1, reads ETGVTQSPTHLIKTRGQQVTLRCSSQSGHNTVSWYQQALGQGPQFIFQYYREEENGRGNFPPRFSGLQFPNYSSELNVNALELDDSALYLCASSFPGITSYNEQFFGPGTRLTVL.